This entry concerns a single T cell receptor beta chain. The antigen remains undetermined. The data were produced by immunoSEQ multiplex PCR, yet TCRdb's version contains in-frame clones alone and is incomplete. The data hold some 33,000 clones, with around 84% observed a single time. This sample is drawn from a study of a mutant IDH1 vaccine in newly diagnosed glioma. Study-wide context: Earlier treatment was radiotherapy, temozolomide, or both, with most getting both. At week 35 came visit V12, and visit V13 followed at week 47.

Time point noted: week 35, safety follow-up. A 20-mer mutant IDH1 peptide at 300 ug was injected subcutaneously with topical imiquimod. The sequences come from PBMCs, collected from a glioma patient whose treatment included an IDH1 peptide vaccine. The sequence was obtained from a man aged 25-40 years with glioma.

In nucleotides, the CDR3 is TGTGCCAGCGGGGGCTGGGACACTGAAGCTTTCTTT. Translated, it gives CASGGWDTEAFF. The chain joins TRBV2 to TRBJ1-1; D is perhaps TRBD1 (6 bases). This CDR3 contains 12 residues. The germline V gene encodes CDR1 SNHLY and CDR2 FYNNEI. The V and J ends lost 8 bases and 3 bases respectively, with 10 bases between them. The variable domain in full, with the rest retrieved from reference TRBV2 and TRBJ1-1, is EPEVTQTPSHQVTQMGQEVILRCVPISNHLYFYWYRQILGQKVEFLVSFYNNEISEKSEIFDDQFSVERPDGSNFTLKIRSTKLEDSAMYFCASGGWDTEAFFGQGTRLTVV.